This TCR beta chain originates from a study of blood T cell dynamics during melanoma immunotherapy (dated by TCRdb to the early 2020s). Some background on the complete study: Patients had metastatic melanoma and received first-line pembrolizumab or nivolumab plus ipilimumab as standard of care in the United Kingdom. Consecutive patients formed a training cohort, and a further independent group of patients from the same centre was pooled into an external validation set. Peripheral T cell receptor repertoires of metastatic melanoma patients were profiled before and after one cycle of checkpoint inhibitor therapy to find early correlates of response.

Study-wide conclusions, independent of this receptor: The study was unable to establish whether the T cell clones driving the repertoire changes were melanoma-specific or instead reflected general immune activation. Unlike progressors, patients who went on to achieve disease control showed a bifurcated reorganization of the PBMC repertoire at W3, with either increased clonality or increased diversity. The relatively small sample size was acknowledged as something that could potentially limit how far the results can be generalized.

Regarding this clone: The antigen it binds to is not known. Base qualities are not provided; no much larger clone lies one nucleotide away.

From the cysteine up to the phenylalanine, the CDR3 has a length of 14 residues. Only the CDR3 DNA is retained, 42 bases long and in frame from the first base. Cut back by 7 bases and 5 bases, the V and J ends lie 17 bases apart. From a lookup of the germline V gene (reference sequence), CDR1 and CDR2 are SEHNR and FQNEAQ. Every bulk PBMC sample had a fixed 350 ng of DNA loaded. The immunoSEQ TCRb Assay kit was used according to manufacturer instructions to amplify TCR beta CDR3 sequences from genomic DNA. The KAPA Library Quantification Kit for Illumina platforms was used to quantify pooled libraries by qPCR. Sequencing of the pooled libraries was done on an Illumina NextSeq 500, with clustering at roughly 0.55-1.1 pM. The authors processed their data as follows. Analysis of the TCR data relied on immunoSEQ ANALYZER and the R LymphoSeq package. A rearrangement efficiency score was calculated as productive divided by the sum of productive and non-productive CDR3 sequences. Clonality was measured with the Gini coefficient and diversity with the Renyi index at alpha=1, compared pairwise between timepoints within each patient. Clonal relatedness, based on an edit distance of 3, and repertoire similarity, based on the Bhattacharyya coefficient, were both computed in LymphoSeq. Linear discriminant analysis on week-3 changes in clonality and diversity was built with the R MASS and caret packages to classify response. Held by TCRdb, this immuneACCESS table contains in-frame sequences only and omits some clones. Under half of the omission traces to an unresolved V gene where checked; the cause of the rest is unknown. The DNA gave D and trimming, while V, J and clone size come from that table. This sample comprises around 6,400 clones, roughly 86% of them detected only once. The ten most abundant clones make up approximately 5% of the sample.

The sample's time point, from its label and the paper: week 3, after first cycle of checkpoint inhibitor. Blood samples were taken at two points: before treatment (T0) and at week 3 (W3), which came after the first cycle of checkpoint blockade. Except for a couple of patients with rapid clinical progression, response was assessed 12 weeks after the first infusion by RECIST 1.1; disease control meant complete response, partial response or stable disease. Any patient who had received prior systemic cancer treatment, was on concomitant immunosuppressant therapy or had synchronous other active malignancies was excluded. To track both circulating cells and T cell turnover, TCR beta was sequenced from bulk PBMC as well as from plasma cell-free DNA. PBMC were isolated from blood with Lymphoprep and SepMate tubes, followed by red cell lysis. QIAamp DNA Blood Mini kits were used to extract DNA from PBMC and sorted T cell subsets.

This clonotype was obtained from a human donor with melanoma. Source: blood, taken from a patient treated with checkpoint blockade. The rearrangement joined TRBV7-9 to TRBJ1-1, with the D segment identity uncertain. The sequence in DNA is TGTGCCAGCAACCTCCACATTGGGAGTACTGAAGCTTTCTTT. Translated, it gives CASNLHIGSTEAFF.